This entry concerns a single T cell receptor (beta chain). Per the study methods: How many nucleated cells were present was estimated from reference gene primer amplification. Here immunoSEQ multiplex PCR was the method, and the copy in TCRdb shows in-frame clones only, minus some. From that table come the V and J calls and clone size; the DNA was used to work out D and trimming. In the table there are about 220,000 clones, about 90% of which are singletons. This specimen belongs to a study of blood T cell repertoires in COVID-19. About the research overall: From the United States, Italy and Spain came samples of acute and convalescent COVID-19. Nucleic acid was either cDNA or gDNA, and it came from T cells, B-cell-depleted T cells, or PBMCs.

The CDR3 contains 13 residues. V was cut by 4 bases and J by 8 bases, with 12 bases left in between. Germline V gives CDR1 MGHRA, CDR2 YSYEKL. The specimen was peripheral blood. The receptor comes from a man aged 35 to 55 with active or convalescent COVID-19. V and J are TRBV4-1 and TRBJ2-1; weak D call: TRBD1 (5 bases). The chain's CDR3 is CASSPARADEQFF. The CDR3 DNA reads TGCGCCAGCAGCCCCGCCAGGGCAGATGAGCAGTTCTTC.